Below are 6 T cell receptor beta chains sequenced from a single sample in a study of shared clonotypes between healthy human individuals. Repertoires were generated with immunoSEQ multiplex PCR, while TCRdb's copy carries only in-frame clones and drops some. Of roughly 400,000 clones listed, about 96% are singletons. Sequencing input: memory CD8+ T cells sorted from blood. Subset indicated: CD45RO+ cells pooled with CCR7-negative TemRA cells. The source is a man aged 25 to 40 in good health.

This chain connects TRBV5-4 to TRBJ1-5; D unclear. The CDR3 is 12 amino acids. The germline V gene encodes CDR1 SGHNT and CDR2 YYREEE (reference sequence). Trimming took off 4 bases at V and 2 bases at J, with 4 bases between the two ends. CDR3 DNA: TGTGCCAGCAGCCAGGGCAATCAGCCCCAGCATTTT. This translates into CASSQGNQPQHF.

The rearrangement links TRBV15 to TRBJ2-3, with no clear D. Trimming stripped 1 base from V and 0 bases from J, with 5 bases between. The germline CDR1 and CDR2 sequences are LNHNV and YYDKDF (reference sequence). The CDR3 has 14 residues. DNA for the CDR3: TGTGCCACCAGCAGAGGGGTCAGCACAGATACGCAGTATTTT. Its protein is CATSRGVSTDTQYF.

The CDR3 DNA follows: TGTGCCAGCAGCTCAAGGAGGGGAAATGATGGAGATACGCAGTATTTT. It yields the protein CASSSRRGNDGDTQYF. The chain carries TRBV9 and TRBJ2-3; D may be TRBD2 (6 bases). The V gene lost 4 bases and the J gene lost 5 bases, with 20 bases spanning the gap. CDR3 size: 16 residues. Germline V CDR1 and CDR2: SGDLS, YYNGEE.

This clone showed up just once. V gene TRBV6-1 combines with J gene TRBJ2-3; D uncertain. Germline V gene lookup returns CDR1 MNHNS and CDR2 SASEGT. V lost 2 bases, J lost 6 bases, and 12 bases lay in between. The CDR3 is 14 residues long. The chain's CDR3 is CASSELATRDTQYF. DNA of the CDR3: TGTGCCAGCAGTGAATTGGCCACCAGGGATACGCAGTATTTT.

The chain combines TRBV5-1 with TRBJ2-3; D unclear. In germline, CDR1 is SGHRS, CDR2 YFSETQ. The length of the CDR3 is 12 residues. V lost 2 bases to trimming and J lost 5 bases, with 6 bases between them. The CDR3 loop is CASSFPGDTQYF. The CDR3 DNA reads TGCGCCAGCAGCTTTCCGGGAGATACGCAGTATTTT.

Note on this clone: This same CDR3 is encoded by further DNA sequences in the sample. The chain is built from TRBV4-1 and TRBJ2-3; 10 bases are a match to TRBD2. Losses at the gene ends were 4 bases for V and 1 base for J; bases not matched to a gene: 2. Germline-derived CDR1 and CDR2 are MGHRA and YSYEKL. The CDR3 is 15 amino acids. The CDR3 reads CASSPLAGGTDTQYF. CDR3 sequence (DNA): TGCGCCAGCAGCCCCCTAGCGGGAGGCACAGATACGCAGTATTTT.